The 17 T cell receptor beta chains presented below share a single source sample, sequenced in a study of graft-versus-host responses after intestinal transplantation. The protocol was immunoSEQ multiplex PCR, while the TCRdb copy is restricted to in-frame clones and leaves out a portion. Seen here are roughly 92,000 clones, 88% observed once, and the top ten hold more than 0.25%. No cognate antigen is known for these TCRs. The sample here was unstimulated CD4+ T cells sorted from spleen or lymph node cells, taken before transplant. The receptors stem from a human donor who was the organ donor for an intestinal transplant.

The DNA of the CDR3 is TGTGCCAGCAGCGTAGGCCCACTTAACACCGGGGAGCTGTTTTTT. Its translation is CASSVGPLNTGELFF. The chain carries TRBV9 and TRBJ2-2; D is unresolved. CDR3 length: 15 residues. V lost 0 bases, J lost 2 bases, and 8 bases lay in between. The germline CDR1 and CDR2 sequences are SGDLS and YYNGEE.

The chain combines TRBV6-6 with TRBJ1-3, with D unclear. Per the germline V gene, CDR1 is MNHNY and CDR2 is SVGAGI (reference sequence). The V end lost 2 bases, the J end lost 0 bases, and 8 bases lay between the germline ends. The length of the CDR3 is 15 residues. The DNA of the CDR3 is TGTGCCAGCAGTTACGGGAGTAGCTCTGGAAACACCATATATTTT. It yields the protein CASSYGSSSGNTIYF.

This rearrangement joins TRBV18 to TRBJ2-3; no firm D call. The CDR3 is made up of 14 amino acids. In germline, CDR1 is KGHSH, CDR2 LQKENI. V was clipped by 3 bases and J by 2 bases, with 9 bases between them. This CDR3 is CASSPVLSTDTQYF. The CDR3 DNA reads as TGTGCCAGCTCACCTGTCCTGTCCACAGATACGCAGTATTTT.

This chain links TRBV7-8 with TRBJ2-2, with D tentatively TRBD2 (6 bases). Per germline, CDR1 SGHVS and CDR2 FQNEAQ. CDR3 length: 15 amino acids. The V and J ends lost 10 bases and 3 bases respectively, with 18 bases between them. This CDR3 reads CATSGGETYTGELFF. The CDR3 nucleotides read TGTGCCACCTCGGGCGGGGAGACCTACACCGGGGAGCTGTTTTTT. Full variable domain (rest looked up from reference TRBV7-8 and TRBJ2-2): GAGVSQSPRYKVAKRGQDVALRCDPISGHVSLFWYQQALGQGPEFLTYFQNEAQLDKSGLPSDRFFAERPEGSVSTLKIQRTQQEDSAVYLCATSGGETYTGELFFGEGSRLTVL.

The CDR3 DNA sequence: TGTGCCAGCAGCGTAAGAACTAGCCGGCTGGAGGGCAATGAGCAGTTCTTC. This gives the protein CASSVRTSRLEGNEQFF. The chain couples TRBV9 to TRBJ2-1, with D possibly TRBD2 on 6 matching bases. Per the germline V gene, CDR1 is SGDLS and CDR2 is YYNGEE. The CDR3 has 17 residues. Deletions cut 1 base from V and 6 bases from J, with 20 bases between.

V and J are TRBV7-2 and TRBJ1-2, with TRBD1 as a possible D gene (5 bases). Germline V gene sequence: CDR1 SGHTA, CDR2 FQGNSA. Trimming removed 2 bases at V and 2 bases at J, with 9 bases between. The CDR3 totals 14 residues. CDR3 protein: CASSLMQGNYGYTF. The CDR3 DNA reads as TGTGCCAGCAGCTTAATGCAGGGAAACTATGGCTACACCTTC.

The rearrangement uses TRBV6-5 and TRBJ1-2, with 7 bases that match TRBD1. The V and J ends lost 5 bases and 4 bases, in that order; junction bases with no gene match: 4. From germline, CDR1 is MNHEY and CDR2 SVGAGI. The CDR3 totals 13 residues. CDR3 sequence reads: CASSRDSRYGYTF. CDR3 nucleotides: TGTGCCAGCAGTCGGGACAGTCGCTATGGCTACACCTTC.

This clone was detected once. The chain carries TRBV5-4 and TRBJ1-2; D may be TRBD1 (5 bases). Germline V gene lookup returns CDR1 SGHNT and CDR2 YYREEE (reference sequence). V lost 6 bases and J 7 bases, leaving 22 bases between the germline ends. This CDR3 is 15 amino acids long. For the CDR3, the DNA is TGTGCCAGCATCCACCCAGATGACAGAACCTTTGGCTACACCTTC. This translates into CASIHPDDRTFGYTF.

The V gene is TRBV9, the J gene TRBJ2-7, with TRBD2 matching 8 bases. Germline assignment: CDR1 SGDLS and CDR2 YYNGEE. The CDR3 is made up of 16 amino acids. The V and J ends lost 0 bases and 2 bases, in that order; junction bases with no gene match: 7. The CDR3 reads CASSVDPAGDPYEQYF. CDR3 nucleotide sequence: TGTGCCAGCAGCGTAGATCCAGCGGGGGATCCCTACGAGCAGTACTTC.

As to this clone: The germline gene is not matched at one end of the junction; a read error may be the cause. This chain joins TRBV7-8 and TRBJ1-4, with D perhaps matching TRBD1 (6 bases). This CDR3 contains 18 residues. Germline-derived CDR1 and CDR2 are SGHVS and FQNEAQ. The CDR3 is CASSPWGGQSATNEKLLF. The CDR3 nucleotides read TGTGCCAGCAGCCCATGGGGGGGGCAGAGTGCAACTAATGAAAAACTGCTTTTT.

This clone was detected only once. This sequence joins TRBV27 and TRBJ1-2; 10 bases are shared with TRBD1. Germline V gene data show CDR1 as MNHEY and CDR2 as SMNVEV (reference sequence). CDR3 length: 15 amino acids. J gave up 7 bases and V 5 bases, and 10 bases lay outside the gene matches. This CDR3 reads CASSPKGQGIGGYTF. DNA of the CDR3: TGTGCCAGCAGTCCTAAGGGACAGGGGATAGGTGGCTACACCTTC.

The V gene is TRBV5-1, the J gene TRBJ1-1; D gene ambiguous. Trimming shortened V by 0 bases and J by 2 bases, and 11 bases separated the two germline ends. This CDR3 region has 15 residues. Germline V lookup: CDR1 SGHRS, CDR2 YFSETQ. CDR3 DNA sequence: TGCGCCAGCAGCTTGGCTGTGGGCCTCAACACTGAAGCTTTCTTT. Amino acid sequence: CASSLAVGLNTEAFF.

This chain joins TRBV18 and TRBJ2-2, with TRBD2 matching 11 bases. CDR1 and CDR2 from the germline V gene are KGHSH and LQKENI. The CDR3 contains 17 residues. The ends lost 3 bases at V and 7 bases at J; junction bases unmatched: 10. CDR3 bases: TGTGCCAGCTCACCTTTACTAGCGGGAGCCAAAGGCGGGGAGCTGTTTTTT. It codes for CASSPLLAGAKGGELFF.

There are a few counts of this clone. V gene TRBV29-1 combines with J gene TRBJ1-2; 7 nucleotides line up with TRBD1. CDR3 length: 12 residues. V shed 8 bases, J shed 3 bases, and the junction held 6 bases outside the gene matches. Germline V gene lookup returns CDR1 SQVTM and CDR2 ANQGSEA. This CDR3 reads CSFTGADYGYTF. The CDR3 DNA sequence: TGCAGCTTCACAGGGGCCGACTATGGCTACACCTTC.

The chain combines TRBV5-1 with TRBJ2-5; TRBD1 aligns across 10 bases. Germline CDR1 and CDR2: SGHRS and YFSETQ. This CDR3 contains 17 residues. J gave up 5 bases and V 4 bases, and 14 bases lay outside the gene matches. The CDR3 nucleotides read TGCGCCAGCAGCGCCGGGACAGGGGCGAGCGGACGGGAGACCCAGTACTTC. It translates to CASSAGTGASGRETQYF.

The rearrangement links TRBV6-5 to TRBJ2-7; D unresolved. This CDR3 has 15 amino acids. The germline V gene has CDR1 MNHEY and CDR2 SVGAGI. V was clipped by 2 bases and J by 4 bases, with 15 bases between them. DNA for the CDR3: TGTGCCAGCAGTTACATGGCAAGTGCCCCTTACGAGCAGTACTTC. Its protein is CASSYMASAPYEQYF.

The V gene is TRBV25-1, the J gene TRBJ1-1; 7 bases line up with TRBD1. J was trimmed by 6 bases and V by 5 bases; bases with no gene match: 15. The CDR3 covers 16 residues. Per germline, CDR1 MGHDK and CDR2 SYGVNS. The CDR3 region is CASSSYGTAIISEAFF. CDR3 bases: TGTGCCAGCAGTAGTTATGGGACAGCCATTATATCTGAAGCTTTCTTT.